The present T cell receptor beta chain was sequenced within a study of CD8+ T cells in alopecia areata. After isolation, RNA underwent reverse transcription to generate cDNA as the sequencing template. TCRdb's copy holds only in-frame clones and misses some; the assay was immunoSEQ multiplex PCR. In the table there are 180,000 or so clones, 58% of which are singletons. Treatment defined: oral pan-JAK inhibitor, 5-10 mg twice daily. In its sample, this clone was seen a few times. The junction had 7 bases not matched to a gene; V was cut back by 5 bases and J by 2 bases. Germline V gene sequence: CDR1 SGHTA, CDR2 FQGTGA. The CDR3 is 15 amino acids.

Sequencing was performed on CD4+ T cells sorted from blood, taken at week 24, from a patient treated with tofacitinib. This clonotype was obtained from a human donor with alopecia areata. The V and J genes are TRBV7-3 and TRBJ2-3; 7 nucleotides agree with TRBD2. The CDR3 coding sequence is TGTGCCAGCAGCCGGAGCGGGGTACACACAGATACGCAGTATTTT. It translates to CASSRSGVHTDTQYF.